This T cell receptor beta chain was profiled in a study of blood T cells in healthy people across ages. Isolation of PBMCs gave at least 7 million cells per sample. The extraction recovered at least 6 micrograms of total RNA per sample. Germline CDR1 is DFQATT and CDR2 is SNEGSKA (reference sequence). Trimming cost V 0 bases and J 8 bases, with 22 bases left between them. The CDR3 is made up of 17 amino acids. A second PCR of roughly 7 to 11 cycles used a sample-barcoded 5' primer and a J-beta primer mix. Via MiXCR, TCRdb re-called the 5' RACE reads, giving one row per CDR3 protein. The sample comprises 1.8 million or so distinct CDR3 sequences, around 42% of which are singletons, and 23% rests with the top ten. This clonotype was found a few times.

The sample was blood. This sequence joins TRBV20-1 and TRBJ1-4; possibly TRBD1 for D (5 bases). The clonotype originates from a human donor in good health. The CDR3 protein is CSARDWRGSSSGEKLFF. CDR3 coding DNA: TGCAGTGCTAGAGATTGGAGGGGTAGTAGTTCGGGGGAAAAACTGTTTTTT.